Listed below are T cell receptor beta chains from one sample, sequenced in a study of CD8+ T cells in alopecia areata. Using immunoSEQ multiplex PCR, the repertoire was profiled, and TCRdb retains in-frame clones only, with some absent. This table has some 170,000 clones, just over 65% appearing once. Here the sequenced sample was CD8+ T cells sorted from blood, taken at week 0. The receptors stem from a human donor with alopecia areata. The CDR3 runs from the conserved cysteine through the conserved F or W. A D gene is named only where the DNA matches it firmly. Expanded clones are given a class, and other clones once, few, many or no size at all.

.,TRBJ2-7,11,TRBV29-1,.,CSALGGLMQYF,TGCAGCGCCCTGGGGGGGCTGATGCAGTACTTC
.,TRBJ2-1,15,TRBV27,TRBD2,CASSLLSGGYNEQFF,TGTGCCAGCAGTCTCCTAAGCGGGGGGTACAATGAGCAGTTCTTC
.,TRBJ2-4,16,TRBV5-4,.,CASTHRPAGIEDIQYF,TGTGCCAGCACCCACCGGCCAGCAGGGATTGAGGACATTCAGTACTTC
.,TRBJ2-7,16,TRBV27,.,CASSLEGDANSYEQYF,TGTGCCAGCAGTTTAGAGGGGGACGCTAACTCCTACGAGCAGTACTTC
.,TRBJ1-1,14,TRBV27,.,CASSLGRGNTEAFF,TGTGCCAGCAGCTTGGGTCGGGGTAACACTGAAGCTTTCTTT
few,TRBJ2-7,13,TRBV29-1,.,CSVEGPRRGEQYF,TGCAGCGTTGAAGGACCCCGGCGGGGCGAGCAGTACTTC
.,TRBJ2-7,14,TRBV15,TRBD1,CATSSGTGSYEQYF,TGTGCCACCAGCAGCGGGACAGGGTCCTACGAGCAGTACTTC
once,TRBJ2-7,13,TRBV7-9,.,CATGGTENYEQYF,TGTGCCACCGGTGGGACCGAAAACTACGAGCAGTACTTC
.,TRBJ2-3,14,TRBV25-1,.,CASKGESRTDTQYF,TGTGCCAGCAAGGGGGAATCGCGCACAGATACGCAGTATTTT
.,TRBJ1-5,15,TRBV6-5,.,CASRRGPESNQPQHF,TGTGCCAGCAGAAGAGGTCCGGAAAGCAATCAGCCCCAGCATTTT
.,TRBJ2-5,12,TRBV13,.,CASSSYQETQYF,TGTGCCAGCAGTTCATACCAAGAGACCCAGTACTTC
.,TRBJ2-2,15,TRBV30,.,CAWSVPSQGTGELFF,TGTGCCTGGAGTGTACCATCCCAGGGCACCGGGGAGCTGTTTTTT
.,TRBJ1-1,12,TRBV29-1,TRBD1,CSPFRGSTEAFF,TGCAGCCCATTCAGGGGGAGCACTGAAGCTTTCTTT
.,TRBJ1-1,18,TRBV30,TRBD1,CAWSNTLPTGGVSTEAFF,TGTGCCTGGAGTAATACGCTCCCGACAGGGGGAGTGAGCACTGAAGCTTTCTTT
.,TRBJ2-2,14,TRBV6-5,TRBD2,CASSLGGKAGELFF,TGTGCCAGCAGTTTGGGGGGGAAGGCCGGGGAGCTGTTTTTT
.,TRBJ1-1,14,TRBV27,.,CASSSQRANTEAFF,TGTGCCAGCAGTTCACAGAGGGCGAACACTGAAGCTTTCTTT
.,TRBJ2-1,14,TRBV9,TRBD2,CASSVTSGGAREFF,TGTGCCAGCAGCGTAACTAGCGGGGGCGCCCGGGAGTTCTTC
.,TRBJ2-2,16,TRBV2,.,CASRDTGEGRTGELFF,TGTGCCAGCAGGGACACGGGAGAGGGGCGAACCGGGGAGCTGTTTTTT
once,TRBJ2-2,17,TRBV7-9,.,CASRQYPGTDNTGELFF,TGTGCCAGCAGACAATACCCCGGGACGGACAACACCGGGGAGCTGTTTTTT
once,TRBJ2-5,14,TRBV6-1,.,CASSADPNQETQYF,TGTGCCAGCAGTGCGGACCCGAACCAAGAGACCCAGTACTTC
.,TRBJ2-7,13,TRBV6-1,.,CASSGGDLYEQYF,TGTGCCAGCAGTGGGGGGGATCTTTACGAGCAGTACTTC
.,TRBJ2-7,13,TRBV29-1,TRBD1,CSVTPGTGYEQYF,TGCAGCGTTACCCCCGGGACAGGCTACGAGCAGTACTTC
.,TRBJ2-1,12,TRBV29-1,.,CSVDPGRNEQFF,TGCAGCGTTGACCCAGGGCGGAATGAGCAGTTCTTC
.,TRBJ1-2,12,TRBV29-1,TRBD1,CSVPRQGYGYTF,TGCAGCGTACCAAGACAGGGCTATGGCTACACCTTC
.,TRBJ2-5,11,TRBV5-1,.,CASSWEETQYF,TGCGCCAGCAGCTGGGAAGAGACCCAGTACTTC
.,TRBJ2-1,10,TRBV27,.,CASRGLKWFF,TGTGCCAGCAGGGGACTCAAATGGTTCTTC